Sequencing of this T cell receptor (beta chain) was carried out in a study of blood T cell repertoires in COVID-19. About the study: Some COVID-19 samples were acute and others convalescent; all came from the United States, Italy and Spain.

Clones were read by immunoSEQ multiplex PCR, and TCRdb kept only the in-frame ones, dropping some. Among 250,000 or so clones listed, about four fifths were seen once. The CDR3 has 16 amino acids. V shed 6 bases and J 3 bases; nucleotides not matched to a gene: 6. The germline CDR1 and CDR2 sequences are MNHEY and SMNVEV (reference sequence). The V call is TRBV27, the J call TRBJ1-4; 11 nucleotides align to TRBD1. Sequenced sample: peripheral blood. This TCR was recovered from a woman under 30 with acute or convalescent COVID-19. CDR3 bases: TGTGCCAGCAGGGAAGGGACAGGGGGGGCTAATGAAAAACTGTTTTTT. This gives the protein CASREGTGGANEKLFF.